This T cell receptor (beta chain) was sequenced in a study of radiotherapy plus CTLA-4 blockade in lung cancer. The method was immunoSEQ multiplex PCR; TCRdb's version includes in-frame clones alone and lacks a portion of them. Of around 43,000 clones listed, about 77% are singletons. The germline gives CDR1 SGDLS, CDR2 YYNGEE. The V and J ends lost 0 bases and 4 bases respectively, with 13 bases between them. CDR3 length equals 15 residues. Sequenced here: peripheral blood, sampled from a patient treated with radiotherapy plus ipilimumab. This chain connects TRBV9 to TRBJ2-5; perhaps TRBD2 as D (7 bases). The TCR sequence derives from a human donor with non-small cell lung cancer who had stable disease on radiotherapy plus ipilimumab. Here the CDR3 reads CASSVAGGTPETQYF. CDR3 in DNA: TGTGCCAGCAGCGTAGCGGGGGGCACCCCAGAGACCCAGTACTTC.